This T cell receptor (beta chain) derives from a study of radiation and T cells in renal cell carcinoma. General study points: Without pretreatment biopsies, baseline tumor clonotype presence was undetermined. From baseline, blood top tumor clonotypes peaked at 2 weeks post-radiation.

The time point: blood 2 weeks post-SBRT. Treatment defined: 15 Gy SBRT to primary tumor, nephrectomy 4 weeks later. After SBRT, blood was collected at 2 and 4 weeks, plus baseline. This renal cell carcinoma was of the clear cell type. Germline V gives CDR1 SNHLY, CDR2 FYNNEI. This CDR3 spans 12 amino acids. This table comes from immunoSEQ multiplex PCR, and its TCRdb copy is limited to in-frame clones, with some not included. The sample shows roughly 28,000 clones, 65% to 85% of them seen only once. This clone was recorded only once. Its cognate antigen is unknown. At one end, the junction sequence differs from germline, possibly due to a read error.

The chain is built from TRBV2 and TRBJ2-1; no clear D. This sequence was found in a man in his 60s with renal cell carcinoma. The sequenced sample was blood, obtained from a patient whose treatment included radiotherapy and nephrectomy. CDR3 in amino acids: CASSEVGPRWVF. The CDR3 DNA sequence: TGTGCCAGCAGTGAAGTTGGGCCTCGATGGGTCTTC.